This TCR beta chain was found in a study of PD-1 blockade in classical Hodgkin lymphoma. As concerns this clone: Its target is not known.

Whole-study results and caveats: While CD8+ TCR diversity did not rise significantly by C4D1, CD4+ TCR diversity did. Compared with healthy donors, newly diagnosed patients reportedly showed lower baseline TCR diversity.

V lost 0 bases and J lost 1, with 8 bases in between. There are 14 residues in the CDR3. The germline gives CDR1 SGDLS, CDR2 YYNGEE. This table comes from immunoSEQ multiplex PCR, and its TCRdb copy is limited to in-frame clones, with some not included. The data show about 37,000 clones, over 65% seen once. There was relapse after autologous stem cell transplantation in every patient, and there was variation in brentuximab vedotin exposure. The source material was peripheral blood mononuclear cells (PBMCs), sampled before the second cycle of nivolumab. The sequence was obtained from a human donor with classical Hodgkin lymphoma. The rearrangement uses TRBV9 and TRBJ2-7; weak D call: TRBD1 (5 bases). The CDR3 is CASSVGQRSYEQYF. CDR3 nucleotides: TGTGCCAGCAGCGTAGGACAGCGTTCCTACGAGCAGTACTTC.